This TCR beta chain was retrieved from a study of cytomegalovirus exposure and HLA in healthy donors (dated by TCRdb to about 2017). For the study in its entirety: According to an earlier analysis of a few hundred of the donors, some 180 million T cells yielded roughly 100 million unique TCR beta sequences and around 280 Gb of sequence data. About 280 gigabases of sequencing data and about 92 million unique TCR sequences made up an early release that covered 500 to 650 HLA-typed donors. The genetic ancestry cluster associated with self-reported Caucasian donors included about four fifths of the roughly 400 genotyped donors. The aim of the study was to test whether cataloging public T cell receptors could identify signatures of past pathogen exposure. The study profiled the T cell repertoires of 666 subjects by immunosequencing and related them to cytomegalovirus serostatus. A separate validation cohort of some 130 different subjects was used in addition to the approximately 610-subject first cohort. The study combined high-throughput TCR immunosequencing, statistical association of individual TCRs with disease status, and machine learning to predict cytomegalovirus infection status. To study patterns of TCR occurrence, a later analysis re-analyzed previously published TCR beta repertoires from around 670 donors and added high-resolution HLA genotyping. Rather than drawing on any new phenotypic data, the later analysis identified candidate immune exposures from TCR beta sequences and the way those sequences occurred across donors. To decide whether each TCR beta V gene segment behaved as functional or pseudogenic, an earlier analysis of approximately 620 of the donors relied on high-throughput TCR beta sequencing. Donor age, sex, ethnicity and CMV serostatus were collected together with the repertoire data. A later genetic analysis took genome-wide SNP genotypes for about 65% of the 666 donors and used that subset as a discovery cohort. Every repertoire in the discovery cohort had been generated on one and the same sequencing platform. HLA typing covered class I and class II loci at four-digit resolution. The number of donors typed differed by locus, with about 629-640 for A, B, C, DRB1 and DQB1, more than 500 for DQA1, 606 for DPA1, and some 440 for DPB1. Roughly 5 DR-DQ haplotypes were treated as single units for association and clustering because of strong linkage in the cohort. Among roughly 370 genotyped donors of the cohort, an average of around 240,000 unique TCR beta nucleotide sequences were sequenced per donor, about a sixth of them non-productive. Study-level results and caveats: Several of the top co-occurrence clusters appeared to be linked to parvovirus B19, influenza, CMV and Epstein-Barr virus, according to a later analysis. Cytomegalovirus status was reported to be diagnosed by the classifier with high specificity and sensitivity in both the original and validation cohorts. A cluster of highly shared sequence variants was judged likely to be a technical artifact of the sequencing pipeline. This cohort had only TCR beta chains sequenced, and the lack of alpha or paired-chain data limited which features could be detected. Some IMGT-functional V segments, including TRBV6-2 and TRBV6-3, could not be told apart with the 87-base-pair reads, so those segments were excluded. When HLA alleles, especially DR and DQ, strongly co-occurred, attributing TCR associations to individual alleles was difficult. The study gave a list of more than 150 TCR beta chains associated with cytomegalovirus. According to a later analysis, most CMV-associated TCR beta chains appeared to be HLA-restricted, and the HLA associations seemed to be driven largely by CMV exposure. Correlated functional status among segregating V segments might reflect linkage disequilibrium, but an unknown experimental factor could not be ruled out. A further reported finding was that TCR beta sequences accurately predicted the HLA-A and HLA-B alleles for most subjects in the first cohort. According to the authors, the approach could potentially be generalized to other disease states and immunological phenotypes. V-gene and J-gene trimming of TCR beta chains was associated with a missense DCLRE1C variant in a later genetic analysis, and the association was replicated in an independent cohort. Roughly uniform sequencing depth across donors was assumed in presence/absence analyses, although this assumption may not hold. In a later analysis, HLA-associated TCR beta chains were found to be more clonally expanded and to have lower generation probabilities than equally common non-associated chains. CMV serostatus was the only immune exposure information available for the cohort. In a later genetic analysis, fewer N-insertions in productive TCRs were reported among donors in an Asian-associated ancestry cluster than the roughly 700-donor mean. In an earlier analysis of some 540 of the donors, most TCR beta V segments appeared in productive rearrangements about 87% or about 30% of the time, broadly matching IMGT annotations. Seventeen rarely observed V segments, including chromosome 9 orphons, were excluded from the earlier analysis of approximately 500 of the donors because counts were too low. While some public TCRs were present in many individuals, most TCR sequences turned up only very rarely across donors. According to a later analysis, TCR association rates differed among HLA loci, with DRB1 alleles showing the most associated TCRs and HLA-C alleles showing the fewest. Because some donors lacked HLA typing at each locus, the association tests relied only on the typed subset. A later analysis associated some 17,000 TCR beta sequences with specific HLA alleles at a false discovery rate of 0.05. In vitro tests confirmed that a few of the cytomegalovirus-associated TCR beta chains recognize cytomegalovirus antigens.

The library was built by means of the immunoSEQ multiplex PCR assay. For the multiplex PCR, a mixture combining 60 forward primers for TCR Vbeta segments and 13 reverse primers for TCR Jbeta segments was used. Amplification of the CDR3 region of rearranged TCR beta genes was performed with a multiplex PCR assay on genomic DNA. Amplified TCR beta libraries were sequenced as 87-base-pair reads on the Illumina HiSeq System. Per the authors' processing: A later analysis counted about 80 million unique TCR beta chains across the 500 to 850 repertoires, and some 12 million of these chains were shared by at least two donors. Raw reads were error-corrected and collapsed into unique sequences with a nearest-neighbor algorithm that merged closely related sequences to remove PCR and sequencing errors. Alignment of CDR3 sequences to IMGT reference sequences was used to assign V, D and J gene segments. For a sequence to be retained, a match of at least six nucleotides to both a V gene segment and a J gene segment was required. Rearrangements were called productive when the CDR3 lacked stop codons and stayed in frame with V and J; all others were non-productive. Following IMGT convention, CDR3 was defined as the stretch from the second conserved V-encoded cysteine to the conserved J-encoded phenylalanine. In an earlier analysis of 550 to 650 of the donors, sequences lacking an unambiguous match to a single V gene segment were excluded. An earlier analysis of about 600 of the donors called V segments functional above 56.7% productive rearrangements and segregating when the between-donor standard deviation exceeded 5%. A statistical classification framework was developed to diagnose cytomegalovirus status using the catalog of TCR beta chain sequences. In a later analysis, TCR nucleotide sequences were compared against IMGT/GENE-DB human TR gene sequences so that V and J genes could be assigned. Using the TCRdist pipeline, a later analysis assigned CDR3 sequences along with most-parsimonious VDJ recombination scenarios. In a later analysis, each TCR beta chain was defined by its CDR3 amino acid sequence together with its V-gene family, and reads lacking a unique V-gene family were excluded. To address suspected cross-contamination and a sequencing artifact, a later analysis removed 450 to 700 highly shared, low-generation-probability nucleotide sequences. For each public chain, a later analysis derived a clonal expansion index from normalized ranks of inferred template counts within each repertoire. In a later analysis, generation probabilities were computed using a VDJ recombination model fitted to out-of-frame rearrangements, and the results were checked against IGoR. Hypergeometric tests were used in a later analysis to score TCR-TCR, TCR-HLA and TCR-CMV co-occurrence, with a repertoire-size bias correction applied to the TCR pairs. False discovery rates were estimated in a later analysis by permuting HLA or CMV assignments 20 times. In a later analysis, co-occurring TCRs were grouped using DBSCAN, and TCRdist sequence similarity was added for clustering within HLA-allele-positive subsets. For co-occurrence clustering, repertoires with fewer than 30,000 or more than 120,000 public chains were excluded, along with a handful of repertoires with anomalous nucleotide sharing. Here the immuneACCESS table is served through TCRdb, limited to in-frame sequences with V and J called. Missing clones are a known gap in these copies; in checked studies unresolved V genes cover under half, and the rest lacks a known reason. The V and J calls and clone size were taken over from that table, and D and trimming were inferred from the DNA. The sample includes 110,000 to 150,000 clones, with 65% to 80% observed a single time. The ten largest clones capture approximately 3.8% of the sample.

Comment on this clone: The antigen it binds to is not known. No base qualities exist here, and no much larger clone lies one base off it.

The CDR3 numbers 12 residues from cysteine through phenylalanine. The sequence is cut down to CDR3 DNA, 36 bases in frame from base 1. Trimming removed 3 bases from V and 8 bases from J, leaving 10 bases between the germline ends. CDR1 and CDR2 are drawn from the germline V gene: SGHAT, FQNNGV. The cohort comprised around 700 healthy bone marrow donors. All cohort members were sampled while nominally healthy, although unrecorded immune exposures were likely present. The donor was CMV seronegative and was included in the group of 352 seronegative cohort members. A peripheral blood sample was collected from each donor, and TCR beta sequencing was performed on peripheral blood mononuclear cells. Genomic DNA extraction from the blood cell samples was performed with the Qiagen DNeasy Blood Extraction Kit.

The sequence joins TRBV11-2 to TRBJ1-2, and perhaps TRBD1 as D gene, on 5 matching bases. Sample: PBMCs. This sequence originates from a male donor in good health and CMV-seronegative. The CDR3 here reads CASSFQGNGYTF. In nucleotide form, the sequence is TGTGCCAGCAGCTTCCAGGGTAACGGCTACACCTTC. With all but the CDR3 taken from the reference TRBV11-2 and TRBJ1-2 genes, the full variable domain is: EAGVAQSPRYKIIEKRQSVAFWCNPISGHATLYWYQQILGQGPKLLIQFQNNGVVDDSQLPKDRFSAERLKGVDSTLKIQPAKLEDSAVYLCASSFQGNGYTFGSGTRLTVV.